This paragraph covers one TCR beta chain sequence. Its antigen is still unknown. The source of the sample is a study of shared clonotypes between healthy human individuals. Study findings and constraints: Naive subsets generally exceeded memory subsets in estimated richness.

Authors' processing steps: ImmunoSEQ supplied junction-only sequences lacking quality scores, so filtering was different. TCRdb's copy holds only in-frame clones and misses some; the assay was immunoSEQ multiplex PCR. The DNA was the basis for D and trimming; V, J and clone size are from that table. Here the sample spans roughly 2 million clones, approximately 96% being singletons. CD4+ cell separation produced CD45RA+ naive and CD45RA-negative memory subsets. Sequences were obtained from naive CD4+ T cells sorted from blood. Noted subset: CD45RA+ positively selected. This TCR came from a man aged 18 to 35 in good health.

CDR3 sequence: CASSESGRGIAFF. CDR3 nucleotides: TGCGCCAGCAGTGAGTCGGGCAGGGGTATCGCTTTCTTT. The chain links TRBV10-1 to TRBJ1-1, with D possibly matching TRBD1 (6 bases). There are 13 residues in the CDR3. Between the trimmed V and J ends, which lost 0 bases and 11 bases, there was a span of 13 bases. CDR1 WNHNN and CDR2 SYGVQD come from the germline V gene (reference sequence).